This is a list of T cell receptor beta chains from one sample in a study of shared clonotypes between healthy human individuals. Here immunoSEQ multiplex PCR was the method, and the copy in TCRdb shows in-frame clones only, minus some. The profile shows 2 million or so clones, approximately 94% of them singletons. The sample consisted of naive CD8+ T cells sorted from blood. These TCRs come from a man aged 18 to 29 in good health. CDR3s leave out the opening cysteine and the closing phenylalanine or tryptophan. The order of the fields is V gene, D gene, CDR3 protein. A D gene is named only where the DNA matches it firmly.

V: TRBV25-1
D: TRBD2
CDR3: ASSASGSYLVNEQF

V: TRBV5-6
D: -
CDR3: ASSFPYGSQETQY

V: TRBV7-6
D: TRBD1
CDR3: ASSPTGQGIDEQY

V: TRBV27
D: TRBD1
CDR3: ASRPGTGDYGYT

V: TRBV28
D: -
CDR3: ASSSIGELVYGYT

V: TRBV9
D: -
CDR3: ASSPRLGAEQY

V: TRBV4-1
D: TRBD1
CDR3: ASSQDRGSYEQY

V: TRBV27
D: TRBD1
CDR3: ASSPDRAGEQY

V: TRBV23-1
D: -
CDR3: ASVRRFDT

V: TRBV10-3
D: -
CDR3: AISESQGHYGYT

V: TRBV6-5
D: -
CDR3: ASSYSIVSSGNTIY

V: TRBV6-1
D: -
CDR3: ASSEWGQGARVF

V: TRBV6-1
D: -
CDR3: ASSPGLLENIQY

V: TRBV2
D: TRBD2
CDR3: ASNLAGVGYEQF

V: TRBV27
D: TRBD1
CDR3: ASLDRVQETQY

V: TRBV7-9
D: -
CDR3: ASATFEETQY

V: TRBV5-4
D: -
CDR3: ASSADGGPMNTEAF

V: TRBV4-1
D: TRBD1
CDR3: ASSQTTGATYEQY